The rows below give T cell receptor beta chains drawn from one sample of a study of CD8+CD57+ T cells in acquired aplastic anemia. TCRdb passed the reads through MiXCR, listing each CDR3 protein once. The sample records some 200,000 distinct CDR3 sequences, roughly 50% being singletons. Sequenced sample: sorted CD4+, CD8+, or CD8+CD57+ T cells (not recorded which) from PBMCs. All receptors derive from a human donor with aplastic anemia. Each CDR3 is given with its conserved first and last residue. A D gene is named only where the DNA matches it firmly. Rows give clone size only sometimes, using once, few, many, or a class for an expanded clone.

J gene: TRBJ1-1; V gene: TRBV7-4; D gene: NA; clone size: NA; CDR3 protein: CASSPSRGGQAFF; CDR3 DNA: TGCGCCAGCAGCCCCTCTCGGGGAGGTCAAGCTTTCTTT
J gene: TRBJ2-3; V gene: TRBV2; D gene: NA; clone size: many; CDR3 protein: CASSENGGPTDTQYF; CDR3 DNA: TGTGCCAGCAGTGAGAACGGGGGACCCACAGATACGCAGTATTTT
J gene: TRBJ1-5; V gene: TRBV30; D gene: TRBD1; clone size: few; CDR3 protein: CAWSGQGGQPQHF; CDR3 DNA: TGTGCCTGGAGTGGGCAGGGGGGACAGCCCCAGCATTTT
J gene: TRBJ1-3; V gene: TRBV9; D gene: NA; clone size: NA; CDR3 protein: CATSGGGSGNTIYF; CDR3 DNA: TGTGCCACCTCCGGGGGCGGTTCTGGAAACACCATATATTTT
J gene: TRBJ2-7; V gene: TRBV24-1; D gene: TRBD1; clone size: NA; CDR3 protein: CASSLTGQGGVEQYF; CDR3 DNA: TGTGCCAGCAGTTTGACGGGACAGGGGGGCGTCGAGCAGTACTTC
J gene: TRBJ1-1; V gene: TRBV5-1; D gene: TRBD1; clone size: many; CDR3 protein: CASSPRTGGSNTEAFF; CDR3 DNA: TGCGCCAGCAGCCCCCGGACAGGGGGCTCGAACACTGAAGCTTTCTTT
J gene: TRBJ2-7; V gene: TRBV19; D gene: TRBD1; clone size: NA; CDR3 protein: CASSQQGAFEQYF; CDR3 DNA: TGTGCCAGTAGTCAACAGGGGGCTTTCGAGCAGTACTTC
J gene: TRBJ2-7; V gene: TRBV2; D gene: NA; clone size: many; CDR3 protein: CASLRRVGFEQYF; CDR3 DNA: TGTGCCAGCCTTCGACGGGTAGGGTTCGAGCAGTACTTC
J gene: TRBJ1-1; V gene: TRBV5-1; D gene: NA; clone size: many; CDR3 protein: CASRWSGNTEAFF; CDR3 DNA: TGCGCCAGCAGATGGTCGGGGAACACTGAAGCTTTCTTT
J gene: TRBJ2-2; V gene: TRBV7-8; D gene: NA; clone size: many; CDR3 protein: CASSLDQGHTGELFF; CDR3 DNA: TGTGCCAGCAGCTTAGATCAGGGGCACACCGGGGAGCTGTTTTTT
J gene: TRBJ2-7; V gene: TRBV25-1; D gene: NA; clone size: few; CDR3 protein: CASSPRGGVGAYEQYF; CDR3 DNA: TGTGCCAGCAGCCCGAGGGGCGGAGTGGGCGCCTACGAGCAGTACTTC
J gene: TRBJ2-5; V gene: TRBV7-3; D gene: NA; clone size: NA; CDR3 protein: CASSSGPIQETQYF; CDR3 DNA: TGTGCCAGCAGCTCGGGACCGATCCAAGAGACCCAGTACTTC
J gene: TRBJ2-3; V gene: TRBV7-8; D gene: NA; clone size: NA; CDR3 protein: CASSLRGATDTQYF; CDR3 DNA: TGTGCCAGCAGCCTCAGGGGGGCCACAGATACGCAGTATTTT
J gene: TRBJ1-5; V gene: TRBV7-8; D gene: NA; clone size: many; CDR3 protein: CASSPSNSNQPQHF; CDR3 DNA: TGTGCCAGCAGCCCCAGCAACAGCAATCAGCCCCAGCATTTT
J gene: TRBJ2-2; V gene: TRBV10-2; D gene: NA; clone size: many; CDR3 protein: CASNGEAGELFF; CDR3 DNA: TGCGCCAGCAACGGGGAGGCCGGGGAGCTGTTTTTT
J gene: TRBJ2-3; V gene: TRBV6-4; D gene: TRBD1; clone size: NA; CDR3 protein: CASKIRGSDTQYF; CDR3 DNA: TGTGCCAGCAAAATCAGGGGGTCAGATACGCAGTATTTT
J gene: TRBJ1-6; V gene: TRBV5-1; D gene: NA; clone size: many; CDR3 protein: CASSLEGGNSPLHF; CDR3 DNA: TGCGCCAGCAGCTTGGAGGGAGGGAACTCACCCCTCCACTTT
J gene: TRBJ1-1; V gene: TRBV10-3; D gene: NA; clone size: NA; CDR3 protein: CAISESMGNTEAFF; CDR3 DNA: TGTGCCATCAGTGAGTCAATGGGGAACACTGAAGCTTTCTTT
J gene: TRBJ2-4; V gene: TRBV24-1; D gene: NA; clone size: once; CDR3 protein: CATSDSNPGVGNIQYF; CDR3 DNA: TGTGCCACCAGTGATTCCAACCCAGGGGTGGGAAACATTCAGTACTTC
J gene: TRBJ2-1; V gene: TRBV11-3; D gene: NA; clone size: NA; CDR3 protein: CASSDTSMALKQFF; CDR3 DNA: TGTGCCAGCAGCGACACTAGTATGGCGCTCAAGCAGTTCTTC
J gene: TRBJ2-7; V gene: TRBV29-1; D gene: NA; clone size: few; CDR3 protein: CSVAPSDGPYEQYF; CDR3 DNA: TGCAGCGTTGCCCCCTCAGACGGACCCTACGAGCAGTACTTC
J gene: TRBJ1-5; V gene: TRBV7-8; D gene: NA; clone size: many; CDR3 protein: CASSSDPDSNQPQHF; CDR3 DNA: TGTGCCAGCAGCTCGGACCCTGATAGCAATCAGCCCCAGCATTTT
J gene: TRBJ1-5; V gene: TRBV5-6; D gene: NA; clone size: many; CDR3 protein: CASSLEGTNQPQHF; CDR3 DNA: TGTGCCAGCAGCTTGGAGGGAACCAATCAGCCCCAGCATTTT
J gene: TRBJ2-5; V gene: TRBV20-1; D gene: NA; clone size: NA; CDR3 protein: CSARDLRLAGTQYF; CDR3 DNA: TGCAGTGCTAGAGATCTGCGGCTAGCAGGGACCCAGTACTTC
J gene: TRBJ1-2; V gene: TRBV7-3; D gene: NA; clone size: once; CDR3 protein: CARSLWRQGNYGYTF; CDR3 DNA: TGTGCCCGCAGCTTATGGCGGCAGGGGAACTATGGCTACACCTTC
J gene: TRBJ1-1; V gene: TRBV15; D gene: NA; clone size: NA; CDR3 protein: CATSREWGNTEAFF; CDR3 DNA: TGTGCCACCAGCAGAGAGTGGGGAAACACTGAAGCTTTCTTT
J gene: TRBJ1-2; V gene: TRBV7-9; D gene: NA; clone size: NA; CDR3 protein: CASSFGGGSGYTF; CDR3 DNA: TGTGCCAGCAGCTTCGGGGGGGGCTCTGGCTACACCTTC
J gene: TRBJ1-1; V gene: TRBV28; D gene: NA; clone size: NA; CDR3 protein: CATDWTRGGTEAFF; CDR3 DNA: TGTGCCACCGATTGGACCAGGGGCGGCACTGAAGCTTTCTTT
J gene: TRBJ2-2; V gene: TRBV7-7; D gene: TRBD1; clone size: NA; CDR3 protein: CAGSSSGGGTGELFF; CDR3 DNA: TGTGCTGGCAGCTCCTCAGGGGGCGGCACCGGGGAGCTGTTTTTT
J gene: TRBJ1-6; V gene: TRBV30; D gene: NA; clone size: many; CDR3 protein: CACQTTMPLHF; CDR3 DNA: TGTGCCTGTCAAACAACGATGCCCCTCCACTTT
J gene: TRBJ2-3; V gene: TRBV5-1; D gene: TRBD2; clone size: many; CDR3 protein: CASSFSGGLTDTQYF; CDR3 DNA: TGCGCCAGCAGCTTCAGCGGGGGACTCACAGATACGCAGTATTTT
J gene: TRBJ1-1; V gene: TRBV2; D gene: TRBD1; clone size: many; CDR3 protein: CASKGQGGTEAFF; CDR3 DNA: TGTGCCAGCAAGGGACAGGGAGGCACTGAAGCTTTCTTT
J gene: TRBJ2-3; V gene: TRBV15; D gene: TRBD1; clone size: NA; CDR3 protein: CATSRGQGSDTQYF; CDR3 DNA: TGTGCCACCAGCAGAGGACAGGGATCAGATACGCAGTATTTT
J gene: TRBJ2-7; V gene: TRBV11-2; D gene: NA; clone size: NA; CDR3 protein: CASSLSTVTSYEQYF; CDR3 DNA: TGTGCCAGCAGCTTAAGCACGGTCACCTCCTACGAGCAGTACTTC
J gene: TRBJ1-5; V gene: TRBV14; D gene: NA; clone size: NA; CDR3 protein: CASSQYGGGYHQPQHF; CDR3 DNA: TGTGCCAGCAGCCAGTACGGGGGTGGGTACCATCAGCCCCAGCATTTT
J gene: TRBJ2-2; V gene: TRBV5-5; D gene: TRBD2; clone size: NA; CDR3 protein: CASSVTSGGFLNAGELFF; CDR3 DNA: TGTGCCAGCAGCGTGACTAGCGGGGGGTTTCTTAACGCCGGGGAGCTGTTTTTT
J gene: TRBJ1-1; V gene: TRBV6-1; D gene: NA; clone size: many; CDR3 protein: CASSESVDAPFF; CDR3 DNA: TGTGCCAGCAGTGAATCGGTGGATGCGCCTTTCTTT
J gene: TRBJ1-5; V gene: TRBV18; D gene: NA; clone size: NA; CDR3 protein: CASSSGTQETQHF; CDR3 DNA: TGTGCCAGCTCATCGGGGACTCAAGAGACCCAGCATTTT
J gene: TRBJ1-1; V gene: TRBV2; D gene: NA; clone size: NA; CDR3 protein: CASSDEAGSRAFF; CDR3 DNA: TGTGCCAGCAGTGACGAGGCGGGGTCGAGAGCTTTCTTT
J gene: TRBJ2-5; V gene: TRBV3-1; D gene: TRBD1; clone size: many; CDR3 protein: CASSQEHRGEETQYF; CDR3 DNA: TGTGCCAGCAGCCAAGAGCACAGGGGTGAGGAGACCCAGTACTTC
J gene: TRBJ2-5; V gene: TRBV9; D gene: NA; clone size: many; CDR3 protein: CASSVGQQETQYF; CDR3 DNA: TGTGCCAGCAGCGTAGGCCAGCAAGAGACCCAGTACTTC
J gene: TRBJ1-5; V gene: TRBV30; D gene: NA; clone size: few; CDR3 protein: CAWSKEGYSNQPQHF; CDR3 DNA: TGTGCCTGGAGTAAAGAGGGCTATAGCAATCAGCCCCAGCATTTT
J gene: TRBJ2-5; V gene: TRBV2; D gene: NA; clone size: NA; CDR3 protein: CASSGGTAQETQYF; CDR3 DNA: TGTGCCAGCAGTGGCGGGACAGCCCAAGAGACCCAGTACTTC
J gene: TRBJ2-5; V gene: TRBV28; D gene: NA; clone size: many; CDR3 protein: CASSQWDKTQYF; CDR3 DNA: TGTGCCAGCAGCCAGTGGGATAAGACCCAGTACTTC
J gene: TRBJ2-7; V gene: TRBV7-8; D gene: NA; clone size: NA; CDR3 protein: CASSLVRPGARGEQYF; CDR3 DNA: TGTGCCAGCAGCTTAGTCCGGCCAGGGGCTAGGGGCGAGCAGTACTTC
J gene: TRBJ2-7; V gene: TRBV4-1; D gene: TRBD1; clone size: many; CDR3 protein: CASSQVKGQVNEQYF; CDR3 DNA: TGCGCCAGCAGCCAAGTTAAAGGACAGGTGAACGAGCAGTACTTC
J gene: TRBJ1-2; V gene: TRBV25-1; D gene: NA; clone size: NA; CDR3 protein: CASSEPGWGYTF; CDR3 DNA: TGTGCCAGCAGTGAACCAGGTTGGGGCTACACCTTC
J gene: TRBJ2-1; V gene: TRBV10-3; D gene: NA; clone size: NA; CDR3 protein: CAISESRGKIRGISYGEQFF; CDR3 DNA: TGTGCCATCAGTGAGTCGAGGGGAAAGATACGGGGTATTTCCTACGGTGAGCAGTTCTTC
J gene: TRBJ1-4; V gene: TRBV7-6; D gene: NA; clone size: many; CDR3 protein: CASSLGGGGFGEKLFF; CDR3 DNA: TGTGCCAGCAGCTTAGGGGGTGGGGGCTTCGGTGAAAAACTGTTTTTT
J gene: TRBJ2-4; V gene: TRBV20-1; D gene: TRBD2; clone size: NA; CDR3 protein: CSWTSGGNIQYF; CDR3 DNA: TGCAGTTGGACTAGCGGGGGGAACATTCAGTACTTC
J gene: TRBJ1-2; V gene: TRBV25-1; D gene: NA; clone size: NA; CDR3 protein: CASSGGGRDGYTF; CDR3 DNA: TGTGCCAGCAGTGGGGGGGGCAGGGACGGCTACACCTTC
J gene: TRBJ2-7; V gene: TRBV15; D gene: TRBD1; clone size: NA; CDR3 protein: CATSRDHGQGRQYF; CDR3 DNA: TGTGCCACCAGCAGGGACCATGGACAGGGGCGGCAGTACTTC
J gene: TRBJ2-3; V gene: TRBV5-1; D gene: NA; clone size: many; CDR3 protein: CASSLYSERDTQYF; CDR3 DNA: TGCGCCAGCAGCCTCTACTCCGAGAGGGATACGCAGTATTTT
J gene: TRBJ2-3; V gene: TRBV2; D gene: TRBD1; clone size: NA; CDR3 protein: CASKVGQGTDTQYF; CDR3 DNA: TGTGCCAGCAAAGTTGGACAGGGCACAGATACGCAGTATTTT
J gene: TRBJ1-4; V gene: TRBV2; D gene: NA; clone size: NA; CDR3 protein: CASSESPARGVKLFF; CDR3 DNA: TGTGCCAGCAGTGAATCTCCAGCGCGGGGTGTAAAACTGTTTTTT